Listed here are 24 T cell receptor beta chains from one sample, sequenced in a study of blood T cells in healthy people across ages. The authors ran a second PCR of 7 to 11 cycles using a sample-barcoded 5' primer and a J-beta primer mix. One entry per CDR3 protein results from TCRdb running MiXCR on the 5' RACE reads. The table lists hundreds of thousands of distinct CDR3 sequences, 58% of them singletons. The sequenced sample was blood. All receptors derive from a man aged 25 to 45 in good health.

This clonotype was recorded once. CDR3 residues: CASSLAASGSYNEQFF. CDR3 coding DNA: TGTGCCAGCAGCTTAGCGGCTAGCGGGTCCTACAATGAGCAGTTCTTC. This sequence joins TRBV7-2 and TRBJ2-1, with 8 positions matching TRBD2. CDR3 length equals 16 residues. Germline V gives CDR1 SGHTA, CDR2 FQGNSA. The V segment lost 0 bases and the J segment 1 base; nucleotides outside the gene matches: 2.

This chain connects TRBV4-3 to TRBJ2-7; the D call may be TRBD1 or TRBD2 (7 bases each). The CDR3 sequence is 17 residues long. Per germline, CDR1 LGHNA and CDR2 YSLEER. The V end lost 1 base, the J end lost 3 bases, and 19 bases lay between the germline ends. CDR3 residues: CASSQALLTRGGYEQYF. CDR3 coding DNA: TGCGCCAGCAGCCAAGCTCTTCTTACCAGGGGGGGCTACGAGCAGTACTTC.

The chain joins TRBV6-5 to TRBJ1-1; D is uncertain. The CDR3 sequence is 15 residues long. V was trimmed by 1 base and J by 4 bases, leaving 13 bases between them. Germline CDR1 reads MNHEY; CDR2 reads SVGAGI. DNA of the CDR3: TGTGCCAGCAGTTACTGGGCAGGTCGCGTCACTGAAGCTTTCTTT. Encoded protein: CASSYWAGRVTEAFF.

V gene TRBV25-1 combines with J gene TRBJ2-4, with 10 bases aligning to TRBD2. The J call could be wrong; TRBJ2-5 is a better fit for the DNA end. The germline CDR1 and CDR2 sequences are MGHDK and SYGVNS. The CDR3 runs to 16 residues. CDR3 amino acids: CASSEGGLAVQETQYF. DNA of the CDR3: TGTGCCAGCAGTGAAGGCGGACTAGCGGTCCAAGAGACCCAGTACTTC.

The gene calls are TRBV29-1 and TRBJ1-2; D unresolved. The CDR3 loop spans 10 amino acids. With 5 bases removed from V and 6 bases from J, the gap between germline ends came to 7 bases. From germline, CDR1 is SQVTM and CDR2 ANQGSEA. In DNA, the CDR3 is TGCAGCGTTCCCGGGGATGGCTACACCTTC. This translates into CSVPGDGYTF. The full variable domain, rest sourced from reference TRBV29-1 and TRBJ1-2, is SAVISQKPSRDICQRGTSLTIQCQVDSQVTMMFWYRQQPGQSLTLIATANQGSEATYESGFVIDKFPISRPNLTFSTLTVSNMSPEDSSIYLCSVPGDGYTFGSGTRLTVV.

This clonotype was recorded many times. The chain has TRBV20-1 and TRBJ2-7; 8 nucleotides line up with TRBD1. V lost 2 bases, J lost 4 bases, and 10 bases stayed unmatched. The CDR3 has 15 residues. CDR1 is DFQATT and CDR2 is SNEGSKA in the germline V gene (reference sequence). The DNA for the CDR3 is TGCAGTGCTAGACGAGCCGGGACAGGAGGTTACGAGCAGTACTTC. Protein sequence: CSARRAGTGGYEQYF.

This clonotype was seen more than once but under ten times. V and J are TRBV6-2 or TRBV6-3 and TRBJ1-5; TRBD1 might be the D (6 bases). The ends were cut back, 6 bases at V and 6 bases at J, with 12 bases in the middle. This CDR3 is 13 amino acids long. In germline, CDR1 is MNHEY, CDR2 SVGEGT. CDR3: CASSPPGVQPQHF. The CDR3 region has the DNA TGTGCCAGCAGCCCCCCAGGGGTTCAGCCCCAGCATTTT.

This clonotype has only a few counts. The chain joins TRBV7-2 to TRBJ2-7; TRBD1 matches 11 bases. From germline, CDR1 is SGHTA and CDR2 FQGNSA. The CDR3 length is 14 residues. The trim removed 6 bases at V and 2 bases at J, leaving 3 bases unmatched. The CDR3, as DNA: TGTGCCAGCAGTGAGGGACAGGGGGCCTACGAGCAGTACTTC. Translating gives CASSEGQGAYEQYF.

The J gene is TRBJ1-1, the V gene TRBV30, with no clear D. With 4 bases removed from V and 1 base from J, the gap between germline ends came to 1 base. CDR1 is GTSNPN, CDR2 SVGIG, per germline (reference sequence). There are 10 residues in the CDR3. CDR3 amino acids: CAWKNTEAFF. CDR3 bases: TGTGCCTGGAAGAACACTGAAGCTTTCTTT.

This rearrangement joins TRBV28 to TRBJ2-7; TRBD2 aligns across 8 bases. CDR1 and CDR2 from the germline V gene are MDHEN and SYDVKM. V lost 6 bases and J lost 3; bases outside the gene matches: 4. The CDR3 has 13 amino acids. CDR3 sequence: CASRLREVYEQYF. The CDR3 DNA is TGTGCCAGCAGGTTGCGGGAGGTCTACGAGCAGTACTTC.

The chain is built from TRBV7-2 and TRBJ1-5, with no clear D. Looked up from germline, CDR1 is SGHTA and CDR2 is FQGNSA. This CDR3 region has 15 residues. Trimming cost V 5 bases and J 4 bases, with 15 bases left between them. CDR3 protein: CASSVVDGINQPQHF. Here the CDR3 DNA reads TGTGCCAGCAGCGTCGTGGACGGGATAAATCAGCCCCAGCATTTT.

Here the CDR3 reads CASSLAGGQQETQYF. The CDR3 bases are TGTGCCAGCTCCCTAGCGGGAGGGCAGCAAGAGACCCAGTACTTC. The rearrangement uses TRBV9 and TRBJ2-7; TRBD2 agrees at 12 bases. The tail of the sequence fits TRBJ2-5 better, so the J call may be wrong. The germline gives CDR1 SGDLS, CDR2 YYNGEE. The CDR3 sequence is 15 residues long.

The V gene is TRBV9, the J gene TRBJ2-1; D gene unclear. Trimming removed 3 bases at V and 6 bases at J, with 13 bases between. The CDR3 runs 14 residues. In germline, CDR1 is SGDLS, CDR2 YYNGEE. CDR3 region: CASSGRTASNEQFF. CDR3 nucleotides: TGTGCCAGCAGCGGCCGGACCGCCTCCAATGAGCAGTTCTTC.

The chain joins TRBV6-6 to TRBJ1-6, with 8 bases matching TRBD1. With 5 bases clipped from V and 6 bases from J, the junction kept 9 bases outside the gene matches. Germline V gene data show CDR1 as MNHNY and CDR2 as SVGAGI (reference sequence). The CDR3 length is 16 residues. CDR3: CASSQQGGAPNSPLHF. The CDR3 nucleotides are TGTGCCAGCAGTCAACAGGGGGGGGCTCCTAATTCACCCCTCCACTTT.

The chain uses TRBV20-1 and TRBJ2-5, with D possibly TRBD1 on 7 matching bases. Germline V gives CDR1 DFQATT, CDR2 SNEGSKA (reference sequence). This CDR3 is built from 17 residues. The V end lost 6 bases, the J end lost 11 bases, and 34 bases lay between the germline ends. In DNA form, the CDR3 reads TGCAGTGCCCCCGCGACCCTGTGGGCAGGGGGGTACGATGAGCAGTACTTC. Translating it yields CSAPATLWAGGYDEQYF.

This clonotype came up once. The chain combines TRBV12-3 or TRBV12-4 with TRBJ2-4, with D tentatively TRBD2 (5 bases). The V end was cut by 7 bases, the J end by 0 bases, with 16 bases between. The CDR3 covers 16 residues. CDR3 sequence reads: CASTQVEALAKNIQYF. In DNA form, the CDR3 reads TGTGCCAGCACCCAAGTGGAGGCGCTAGCCAAAAACATTCAGTACTTC.

V is TRBV20-1 and J is TRBJ1-6, with 7 bases lining up with TRBD1. Germline values: CDR1 DFQATT, CDR2 SNEGSKA (reference sequence). The trim removed 2 bases at V and 6 bases at J, leaving 7 bases unmatched. The CDR3 runs to 15 residues. The CDR3 loop is CSARTFAGGNSPLHF. CDR3 coding DNA: TGCAGTGCTAGAACATTCGCAGGGGGTAATTCACCCCTCCACTTT.

The rearrangement uses TRBV6-1 and TRBJ2-4; TRBD1 agrees at 9 bases. CDR3 size: 17 residues. V was clipped by 6 bases and J by 1 base; unmatched bases: 10. The germline V gene encodes CDR1 MNHNS and CDR2 SASEGT. CDR3 amino acids: CASSPPGTGTAKNIQYF. For the CDR3, the DNA is TGTGCCAGCAGCCCCCCCGGGACAGGGACGGCCAAAAACATTCAGTACTTC.

This clonotype was counted only a few times. The chain links TRBV11-2 to TRBJ2-3, with TRBD2 matching over 11 bases. CDR3 length: 21 amino acids. The V gene's germline CDR1 is SGHAT and CDR2 FQNNGV. With V trimmed by 5 bases and J by 1 base, 20 bases remained unmatched. The CDR3 nucleotides read TGTGCCAGCAGCCACCCCCGAAAACTAGCGGGAGAACCTCAAGGCACAGATACGCAGTATTTT. Protein sequence: CASSHPRKLAGEPQGTDTQYF. Together with reference TRBV11-2 and TRBJ2-3, the CDR3 gives the full variable domain: EAGVAQSPRYKIIEKRQSVAFWCNPISGHATLYWYQQILGQGPKLLIQFQNNGVVDDSQLPKDRFSAERLKGVDSTLKIQPAKLEDSAVYLCASSHPRKLAGEPQGTDTQYFGPGTRLTVL.

DNA of the CDR3: TGTGCCAGCAGCTTAGTTCCGTTTGACTGGGGCTCCGAGCAGTACTTC. Translation: CASSLVPFDWGSEQYF. V usage is TRBV7-2 and J usage is TRBJ2-5; possible D gene TRBD1, 5 bases. The J call may not be correct, given that the DNA end is closer to TRBJ2-7. The CDR3 length is 16 residues. In germline, CDR1 is SGHTA, CDR2 FQGNSA.

This chain's CDR3 is CASSEIPSGADTQYF. The CDR3 nucleotides are TGTGCCAGCAGTGAGATCCCCTCCGGCGCAGATACGCAGTATTTT. V and J are TRBV6-1 and TRBJ2-3, with no clear D. This CDR3 region has 15 residues. The germline V and J ends were trimmed by 3 bases and 4 bases, with 14 bases remaining between them. CDR1 and CDR2 from the germline V gene are MNHNS and SASEGT.

The chain recombines TRBV5-1 with TRBJ2-3; 8 nucleotides line up with TRBD1. This CDR3 is 17 amino acids long. The germline CDR1 and CDR2 sequences are SGHRS and YFSETQ. Losses at the gene ends were 1 base for V and 4 bases for J; bases not matched to a gene: 11. The chain's CDR3 is CASSLYGTGVGADTQYF. CDR3 DNA sequence: TGCGCCAGCAGCTTGTACGGGACAGGAGTGGGCGCAGATACGCAGTATTTT.

This chain uses TRBV14 with TRBJ2-5; D gene uncertain. V dropped 0 bases and J dropped 5 bases, with 10 bases sitting between them. This CDR3 is built from 14 residues. In germline, CDR1 is SGHDN, CDR2 FVKESK. CDR3 DNA sequence: TGTGCCAGCAGCCAAGAGTCTGTCCTTGAGACCCAGTACTTC. Translation: CASSQESVLETQYF.

The J gene is TRBJ2-7, the V gene TRBV4-1, with TRBD1 identical over 10 bases. CDR3 length: 16 amino acids. The germline gives CDR1 MGHRA, CDR2 YSYEKL. With V trimmed by 2 bases and J by 2 bases, 6 bases remained unmatched. The CDR3 nucleotides are TGCGCCAGCAGCCAATATACCGGGACAGGGGCCTACGAGCAGTACTTC. This gives the protein CASSQYTGTGAYEQYF.